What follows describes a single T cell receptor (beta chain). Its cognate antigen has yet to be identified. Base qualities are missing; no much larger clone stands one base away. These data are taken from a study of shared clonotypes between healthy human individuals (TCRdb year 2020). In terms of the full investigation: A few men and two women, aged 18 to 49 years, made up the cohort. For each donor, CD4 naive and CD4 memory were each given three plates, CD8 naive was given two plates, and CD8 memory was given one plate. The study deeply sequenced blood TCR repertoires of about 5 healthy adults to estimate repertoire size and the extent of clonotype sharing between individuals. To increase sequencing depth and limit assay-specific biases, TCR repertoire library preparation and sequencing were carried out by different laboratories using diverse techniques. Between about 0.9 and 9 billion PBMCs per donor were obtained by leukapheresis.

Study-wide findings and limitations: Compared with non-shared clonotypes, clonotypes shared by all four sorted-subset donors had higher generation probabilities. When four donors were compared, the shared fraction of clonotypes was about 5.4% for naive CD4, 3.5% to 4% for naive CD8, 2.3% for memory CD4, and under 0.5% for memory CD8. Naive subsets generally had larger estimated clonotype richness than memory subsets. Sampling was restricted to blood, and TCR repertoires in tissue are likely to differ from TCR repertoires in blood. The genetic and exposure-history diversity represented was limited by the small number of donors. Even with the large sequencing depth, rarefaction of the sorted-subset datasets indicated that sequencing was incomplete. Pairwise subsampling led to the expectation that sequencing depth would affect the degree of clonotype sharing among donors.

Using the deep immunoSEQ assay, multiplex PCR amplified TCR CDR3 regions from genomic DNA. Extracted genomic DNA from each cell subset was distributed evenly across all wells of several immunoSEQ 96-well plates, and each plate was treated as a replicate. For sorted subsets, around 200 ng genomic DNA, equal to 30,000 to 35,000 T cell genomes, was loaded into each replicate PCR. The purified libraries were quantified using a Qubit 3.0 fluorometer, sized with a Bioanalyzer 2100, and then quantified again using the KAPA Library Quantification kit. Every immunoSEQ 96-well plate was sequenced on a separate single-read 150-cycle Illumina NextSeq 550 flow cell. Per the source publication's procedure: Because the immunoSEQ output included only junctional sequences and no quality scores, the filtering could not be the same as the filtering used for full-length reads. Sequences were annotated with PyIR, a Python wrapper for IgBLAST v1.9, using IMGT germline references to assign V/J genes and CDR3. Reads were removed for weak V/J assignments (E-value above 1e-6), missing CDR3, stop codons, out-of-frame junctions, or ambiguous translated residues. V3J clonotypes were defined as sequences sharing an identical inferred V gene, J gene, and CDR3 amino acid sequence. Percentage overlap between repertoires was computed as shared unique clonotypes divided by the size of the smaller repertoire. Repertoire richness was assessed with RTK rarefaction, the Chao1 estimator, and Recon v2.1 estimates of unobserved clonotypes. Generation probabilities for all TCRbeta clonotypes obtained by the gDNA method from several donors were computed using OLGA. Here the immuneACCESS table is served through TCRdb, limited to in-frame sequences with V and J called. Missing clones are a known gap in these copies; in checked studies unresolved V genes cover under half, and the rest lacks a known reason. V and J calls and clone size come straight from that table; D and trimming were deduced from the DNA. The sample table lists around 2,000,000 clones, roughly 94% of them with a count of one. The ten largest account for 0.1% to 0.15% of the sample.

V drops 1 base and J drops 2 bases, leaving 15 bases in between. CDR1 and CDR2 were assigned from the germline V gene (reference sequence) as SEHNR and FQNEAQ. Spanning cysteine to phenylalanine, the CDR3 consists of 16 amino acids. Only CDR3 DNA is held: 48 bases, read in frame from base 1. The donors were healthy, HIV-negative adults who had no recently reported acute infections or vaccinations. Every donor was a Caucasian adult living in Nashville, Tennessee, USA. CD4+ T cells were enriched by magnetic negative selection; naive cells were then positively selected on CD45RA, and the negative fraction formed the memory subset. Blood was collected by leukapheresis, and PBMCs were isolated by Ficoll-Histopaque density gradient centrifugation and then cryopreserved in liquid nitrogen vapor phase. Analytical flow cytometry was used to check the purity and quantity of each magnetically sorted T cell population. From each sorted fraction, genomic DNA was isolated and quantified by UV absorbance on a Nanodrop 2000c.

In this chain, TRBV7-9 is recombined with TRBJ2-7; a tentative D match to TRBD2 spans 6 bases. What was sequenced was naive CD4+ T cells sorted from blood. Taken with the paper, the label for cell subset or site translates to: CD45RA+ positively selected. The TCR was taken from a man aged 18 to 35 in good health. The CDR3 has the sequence CASSLVGGGPTYEQYF. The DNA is TGTGCCAGCAGCTTAGTGGGGGGAGGACCAACCTACGAGCAGTACTTC. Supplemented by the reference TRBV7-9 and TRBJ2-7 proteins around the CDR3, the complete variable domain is DTGVSQNPRHKITKRGQNVTFRCDPISEHNRLYWYRQTLGQGPEFLTYFQNEAQLEKSRLLSDRFSAERPKGSFSTLEIQRTEQGDSAMYLCASSLVGGGPTYEQYFGPGTRLTVT.